Each of the 15 T cell receptor beta chains below was sequenced from the same sample in a study of cytomegalovirus exposure and HLA in healthy donors. PCR amplification relied on 60 Vbeta primers (plus 13 Jbeta primers). TCRdb keeps only in-frame clones here, not all; method: immunoSEQ multiplex PCR. There are about 110,000 clones in the sample, with around 3.4% held by the top ten. Sequencing was performed on PBMCs. The receptors were sampled from a man younger than 45 in good health and CMV-seronegative.

V is TRBV7-8 and J is TRBJ2-5; D remains ambiguous. Trimming pared 5 bases from V and 5 bases from J, leaving 9 bases between. This CDR3 region has 12 residues. Germline CDR1 reads SGHVS; CDR2 reads FQNEAQ. CDR3 in amino acids: CASSVREETQYF. CDR3 sequence (DNA): TGTGCCAGCAGCGTAAGAGAGGAGACCCAGTACTTC.

About this clone itself: Other DNA sequences within the sample encode an identical CDR3. The chain recombines TRBV5-1 with TRBJ2-1; the match to TRBD2 covers 11 bases. V gave up 0 bases and J gave up 4 bases; unmatched junction bases: 0. The CDR3 consists of 15 residues. In germline, CDR1 is SGHRS, CDR2 YFSETQ. Written as DNA, the CDR3 is TGCGCCAGCAGCTTGGGACTAGCGGGGTACAATGAGCAGTTCTTC. This codes for CASSLGLAGYNEQFF. Drawing the rest from reference TRBV5-1 and TRBJ2-1, the complete variable domain is KAGVTQTPRYLIKTRGQQVTLSCSPISGHRSVSWYQQTPGQGLQFLFEYFSETQRNKGNFPGRFSGRQFSNSRSEMNVSTLELGDSALYLCASSLGLAGYNEQFFGPGTRLTVL.

The chain has TRBV25-1 and TRBJ2-7, with TRBD2 matching 7 bases. V lost 3 bases, J lost 1 base, and 3 bases stayed unmatched. The CDR3 sequence is 14 residues long. Germline V gives CDR1 MGHDK, CDR2 SYGVNS. The CDR3 protein is CASSDPGGSYEQYF. The CDR3 nucleotides are TGTGCCAGCAGTGATCCGGGGGGATCCTACGAGCAGTACTTC.

The chain has TRBV30 and TRBJ1-5; 9 bases align to TRBD1. Trimming removed 3 bases from V and 7 bases from J; junction bases left unmatched: 13. The CDR3 totals 16 residues. Germline loops: CDR1 GTSNPN, CDR2 SVGIG (reference sequence). DNA of the CDR3: TGTGCCTGGAGAAAAGGGGGACAGGGAAGTGCCCAGCCCCAGCATTTT. Translated, it gives CAWRKGGQGSAQPQHF.

The chain is built from TRBV11-3 and TRBJ1-1, with D possibly matching TRBD1 (5 bases). CDR3 length: 14 amino acids. Trimming stripped 2 bases from V and 2 bases from J, with 9 bases between. CDR1 and CDR2 from the germline V gene are SGHNT and YENEEA. The CDR3 is CASSLSGPNTEAFF. Written as DNA, the CDR3 is TGTGCCAGCAGCTTATCAGGGCCAAACACTGAAGCTTTCTTT.

The rearrangement uses TRBV11-1 and TRBJ2-3, with D possibly matching TRBD2 (6 bases). CDR3 length: 17 residues. Trimming pared 4 bases from V and 2 bases from J, leaving 19 bases between. The germline gives CDR1 SGHAT, CDR2 FQDESV (reference sequence). The CDR3 nucleotides are TGTGCCAGCAGCTCCAGGGATCCTAGCGATCCCACAGATACGCAGTATTTT. Translated: CASSSRDPSDPTDTQYF.

The gene calls are TRBV19 and TRBJ1-6; D gene unclear. CDR1 and CDR2 (germline): LNHDA, SQIVND (reference sequence). The germline V and J ends were trimmed by 7 bases and 3 bases, with 7 bases remaining between them. The CDR3 is 13 residues long. CDR3 sequence: CASMTGYNSPLHF. The CDR3 nucleotides are TGTGCCAGTATGACGGGCTATAATTCACCCCTCCACTTT. Supplemented by reference TRBV19 and TRBJ1-6, the full variable domain reads DGGITQSPKYLFRKEGQNVTLSCEQNLNHDAMYWYRQDPGQGLRLIYYSQIVNDFQKGDIAEGYSVSREKKESFPLTVTSAQKNPTAFYLCASMTGYNSPLHFGNGTRLTVT.

This sequence joins TRBV28 and TRBJ1-2; 7 bases line up with TRBD1. With 4 bases clipped from V and 0 bases from J, the junction kept 11 bases outside the gene matches. Germline V gives CDR1 MDHEN, CDR2 SYDVKM. CDR3 length equals 17 residues. The CDR3 DNA follows: TGTGCCAGCAGTTACCTCCGACAGGGCACAGCTAACTATGGCTACACCTTC. Translation gives CASSYLRQGTANYGYTF.

This chain connects TRBV2 to TRBJ1-3; the match to TRBD1 covers 8 bases. The V segment lost 5 bases and the J segment 2 bases; nucleotides outside the gene matches: 11. CDR3 size: 17 residues. Germline lookup yields CDR1 SNHLY and CDR2 FYNNEI. In nucleotides, the CDR3 is TGTGCCAGCAGTCCCGGGACAGGCATTCTTACTGGAAACACCATATATTTT. Its protein is CASSPGTGILTGNTIYF.

The chain joins TRBV19 to TRBJ1-1; 9 bases are a match to TRBD1. This CDR3 has 13 residues. Germline CDR1 LNHDA, CDR2 SQIVND (reference sequence). V gave up 6 bases and J gave up 4 bases; unmatched junction bases: 3. The CDR3 DNA sequence: TGTGCCAGTAGCGGACAGGGGACCACTGAAGCTTTCTTT. As protein: CASSGQGTTEAFF.

The chain is built from TRBV6-5 and TRBJ1-2; D perhaps matches TRBD1 (6 bases). The CDR3 consists of 16 residues. Looked up from germline, CDR1 is MNHEY and CDR2 is SVGAGI. V lost 0 bases and J 6 bases, leaving 17 bases between the germline ends. CDR3 bases: TGTGCCAGCAGTTACTCCCTGGGGCGTGGGGGCCATGGCTACACCTTC. Translation gives CASSYSLGRGGHGYTF.

V gene TRBV6-5 combines with J gene TRBJ2-6; maybe TRBD1 (5 bases). Trimming took 7 bases from V and 0 from J, leaving 10 bases between them. The CDR3 consists of 15 residues. CDR1 is MNHEY and CDR2 is SVGAGI in the germline V gene. The CDR3 coding sequence is TGTGCCAGCAATAGGGGTATCTCTGGGGCCAACGTCCTGACTTTC. Residues: CASNRGISGANVLTF.

The rearrangement uses TRBV5-1 and TRBJ1-5, with TRBD1 identical over 7 bases. The CDR3 is 14 residues long. CDR1 is SGHRS, CDR2 YFSETQ, per germline. J was trimmed by 3 bases and V by 3 bases; bases with no gene match: 3. The CDR3 reads CASSSGTANQPQHF. The CDR3 coding sequence is TGCGCCAGCAGCTCCGGGACAGCCAATCAGCCCCAGCATTTT.

The chain links TRBV4-1 to TRBJ1-1, with D possibly TRBD1 on 5 matching bases. Germline CDR1 and CDR2: MGHRA and YSYEKL. The CDR3 has 16 amino acids. The germline V and J ends were trimmed by 1 base and 1 base, with 13 bases remaining between them. The CDR3 DNA reads TGCGCCAGCAGCCAAGGTGAATCCCAGGGGAACACTGAAGCTTTCTTT. As protein: CASSQGESQGNTEAFF.

V and J are TRBV6-1 and TRBJ1-1, with 8 bases that match TRBD1. CDR1 is MNHNS and CDR2 is SASEGT in the germline V gene. This CDR3 is 14 amino acids long. The J segment lost 1 base and the V segment lost 7 bases, leaving 5 bases of the junction unmatched. The CDR3 is CASTRQGRNTEAFF. The CDR3 coding sequence is TGTGCCAGCACCCGACAGGGGAGGAACACTGAAGCTTTCTTT.